The clone carrying this T cell receptor (beta chain) was counted many times. The antigen remains undetermined. The source of the sample is a study of graft-versus-host responses after intestinal transplantation. Per germline, CDR1 SGHDT and CDR2 YYEEEE. V lost 0 bases and J 0 bases, leaving 4 bases between the germline ends. The CDR3 has 14 amino acids. The protocol was immunoSEQ multiplex PCR, while the TCRdb copy is restricted to in-frame clones and leaves out a portion. The sample includes 90,000 to 120,000 clones, roughly 90% of them seen just once. The sequence was collected from a human donor who was the organ donor for an intestinal transplant. This material consisted of unstimulated CD4+ T cells sorted from spleen or lymph node cells, taken before transplant. This chain uses TRBV5-6 with TRBJ1-3; no reliable D call. In DNA form, the CDR3 reads TGTGCCAGCAGCTTGGATGACTCTGGAAACACCATATATTTT. Residues: CASSLDDSGNTIYF.